A selection of T cell receptor beta chains follows, all from one sample in a study of blood T cells in healthy people across ages. TCRdb redid the calling of the 5' RACE reads with MiXCR, one entry per CDR3 protein. The data hold about 1.1 million distinct CDR3 sequences, with 35% to 45% observed a single time. The sample was blood. Receptors were obtained from a man aged 18 to 29 in good health. Both conserved end residues are part of each CDR3. Fields, in order: CDR3 protein, CDR3 DNA, V gene, clone size, D gene, J gene. The D gene is left open where the match is weak. Where a row states a size, it is once, few, many or the class of an expanded clone; other rows omit it.

cdr3_aa: CSASPPGGGYRETQYF
cdr3_nt: TGCAGTGCTAGCCCCCCTGGCGGGGGGTACAGAGAGACCCAGTACTTC
v_call: TRBV20-1
clone_size: few
d_call: TRBD2
j_call: TRBJ2-5

cdr3_aa: CASSFGLAEGEQYF
cdr3_nt: TGTGCCAGCAGCTTTGGACTAGCGGAAGGTGAGCAGTACTTC
v_call: TRBV7-9
clone_size: once
d_call: TRBD2
j_call: TRBJ2-5

cdr3_aa: CASSPDVGYTF
cdr3_nt: TGTGCCAGCAGCCCGGACGTAGGCTACACCTTC
v_call: TRBV7-2
clone_size: NA
d_call: NA
j_call: TRBJ1-2

cdr3_aa: CASSDGLAQFF
cdr3_nt: TGTGCCAGCAGTGACGGGCTAGCCCAGTTCTTC
v_call: TRBV2
clone_size: NA
d_call: NA
j_call: TRBJ2-1

cdr3_aa: CASTFGNQPQHF
cdr3_nt: TGTGCCAGTACTTTCGGTAATCAGCCCCAGCATTTT
v_call: TRBV19
clone_size: NA
d_call: NA
j_call: TRBJ1-5

cdr3_aa: CASSLGLDSLTYEQYF
cdr3_nt: TGTGCCAGCAGCTTAGGGCTGGACAGCTTGACCTACGAGCAGTACTTC
v_call: TRBV7-8
clone_size: NA
d_call: NA
j_call: TRBJ2-7

cdr3_aa: CASRSAGDGPQYTDTQYF
cdr3_nt: TGCGCCAGCAGATCAGCGGGGGACGGTCCCCAGTACACAGATACGCAGTATTTT
v_call: TRBV5-1
clone_size: NA
d_call: TRBD2
j_call: TRBJ2-3

cdr3_aa: CAWSGATQYF
cdr3_nt: TGTGCCTGGAGTGGGGCTACGCAGTATTTT
v_call: TRBV30
clone_size: NA
d_call: NA
j_call: TRBJ2-3

cdr3_aa: CASSLGGPVEKLFF
cdr3_nt: TGTGCCAGCAGCCTCGGGGGGCCGGTTGAAAAACTGTTTTTT
v_call: TRBV11-2
clone_size: NA
d_call: NA
j_call: TRBJ1-4

cdr3_aa: CASSQDGFSTDTQYF
cdr3_nt: TGTGCCAGCAGCCAAGATGGGTTTAGCACCGACACGCAGTATTTT
v_call: TRBV4-2
clone_size: many
d_call: NA
j_call: TRBJ2-3

cdr3_aa: CSTRSGAAEAFF
cdr3_nt: TGCAGCACCCGAAGCGGGGCAGCCGAAGCTTTCTTT
v_call: TRBV29-1
clone_size: NA
d_call: NA
j_call: TRBJ1-1

cdr3_aa: CAIKSVRDNEQFF
cdr3_nt: TGTGCCATCAAATCTGTCAGGGACAATGAGCAGTTCTTC
v_call: TRBV10-3
clone_size: NA
d_call: NA
j_call: TRBJ2-1

cdr3_aa: CASRSTGTRTATEAFF
cdr3_nt: TGTGCCAGCAGATCAACAGGGACGAGAACAGCCACTGAAGCTTTCTTT
v_call: TRBV7-9
clone_size: NA
d_call: NA
j_call: TRBJ1-1